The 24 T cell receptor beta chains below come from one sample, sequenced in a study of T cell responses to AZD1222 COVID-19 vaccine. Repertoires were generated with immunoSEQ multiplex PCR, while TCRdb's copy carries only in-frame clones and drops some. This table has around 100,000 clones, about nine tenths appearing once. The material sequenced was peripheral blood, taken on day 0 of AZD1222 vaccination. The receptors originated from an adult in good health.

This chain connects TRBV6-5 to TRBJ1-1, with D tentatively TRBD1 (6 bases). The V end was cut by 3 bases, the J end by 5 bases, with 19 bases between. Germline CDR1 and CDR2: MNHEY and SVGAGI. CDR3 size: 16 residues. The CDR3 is CASSYHRGGLMTEAFF. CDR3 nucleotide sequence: TGTGCCAGCAGTTATCATCGAGGGGGGCTTATGACTGAAGCTTTCTTT.

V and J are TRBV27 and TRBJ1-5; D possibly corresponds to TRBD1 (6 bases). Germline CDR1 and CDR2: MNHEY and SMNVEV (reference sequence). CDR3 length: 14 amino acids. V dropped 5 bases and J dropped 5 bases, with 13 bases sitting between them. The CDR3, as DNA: TGTGCCAGCAGTCCACAGGGAGCCCATCAGCCCCAGCATTTT. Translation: CASSPQGAHQPQHF.

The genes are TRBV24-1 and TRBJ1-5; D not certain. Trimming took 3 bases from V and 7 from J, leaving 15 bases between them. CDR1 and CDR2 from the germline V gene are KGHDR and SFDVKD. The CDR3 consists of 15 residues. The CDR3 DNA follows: TGTGCCACCAGTGATGGGCACTCAACCACCCAGCCCCAGCATTTT. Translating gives CATSDGHSTTQPQHF.

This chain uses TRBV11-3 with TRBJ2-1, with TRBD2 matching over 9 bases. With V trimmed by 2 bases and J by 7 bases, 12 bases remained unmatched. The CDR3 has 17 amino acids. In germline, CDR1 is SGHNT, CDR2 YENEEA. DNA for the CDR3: TGTGCCAGCAGCTTAAGACCTCTAGCGGGATCGGTTAATGAGCAGTTCTTC. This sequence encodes CASSLRPLAGSVNEQFF. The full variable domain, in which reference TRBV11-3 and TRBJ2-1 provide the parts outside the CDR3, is EAGVVQSPRYKIIEKKQPVAFWCNPISGHNTLYWYLQNLGQGPELLIRYENEEAVDDSQLPKDRFSAERLKGVDSTLKIQPAELGDSAVYLCASSLRPLAGSVNEQFFGPGTRLTVL.

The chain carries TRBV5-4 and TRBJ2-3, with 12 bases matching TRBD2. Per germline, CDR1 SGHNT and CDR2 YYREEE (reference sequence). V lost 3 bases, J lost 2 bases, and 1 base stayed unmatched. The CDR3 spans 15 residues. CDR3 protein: CASSWTSGTTDTQYF. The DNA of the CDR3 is TGTGCCAGCAGCTGGACTAGCGGGACCACAGATACGCAGTATTTT. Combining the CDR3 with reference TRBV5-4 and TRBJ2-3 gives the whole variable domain ETGVTQSPTHLIKTRGQQVTLRCSSQSGHNTVSWYQQALGQGPQFIFQYYREEENGRGNFPPRFSGLQFPNYSSELNVNALELDDSALYLCASSWTSGTTDTQYFGPGTRLTVL.

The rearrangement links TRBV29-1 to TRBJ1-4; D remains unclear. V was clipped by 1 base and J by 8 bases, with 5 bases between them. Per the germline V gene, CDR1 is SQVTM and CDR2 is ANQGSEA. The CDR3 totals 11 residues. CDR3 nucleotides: TGCAGCGTTGAAGTACAGGAAAAACTGTTTTTT. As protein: CSVEVQEKLFF.

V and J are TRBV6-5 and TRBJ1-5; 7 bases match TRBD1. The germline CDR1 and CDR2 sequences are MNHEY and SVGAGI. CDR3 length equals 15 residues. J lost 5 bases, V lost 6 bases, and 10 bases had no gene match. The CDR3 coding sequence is TGTGCCAGCAGCTTCGACAGGGCCCCCGATCAGCCCCAGCATTTT. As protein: CASSFDRAPDQPQHF.

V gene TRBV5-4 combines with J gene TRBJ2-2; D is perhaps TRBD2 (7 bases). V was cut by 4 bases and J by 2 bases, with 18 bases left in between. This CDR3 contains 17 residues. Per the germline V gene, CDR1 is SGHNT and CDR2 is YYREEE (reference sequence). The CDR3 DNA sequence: TGTGCCAGCAGCCCTGTTGGGGGGGCGGTAAACACCGGGGAGCTGTTTTTT. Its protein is CASSPVGGAVNTGELFF.

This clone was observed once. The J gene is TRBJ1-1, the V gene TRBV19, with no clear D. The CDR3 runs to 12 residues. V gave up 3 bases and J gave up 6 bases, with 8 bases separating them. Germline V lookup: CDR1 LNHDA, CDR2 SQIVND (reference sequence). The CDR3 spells CASSMAEAEAFF. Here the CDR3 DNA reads TGTGCCAGTAGTATGGCCGAAGCTGAAGCTTTCTTT.

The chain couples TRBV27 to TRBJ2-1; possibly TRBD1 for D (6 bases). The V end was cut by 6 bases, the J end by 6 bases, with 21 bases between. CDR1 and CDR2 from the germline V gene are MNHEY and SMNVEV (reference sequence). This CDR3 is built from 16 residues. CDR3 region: CASSYDYREEGNEQFF. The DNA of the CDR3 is TGTGCCAGCAGCTACGACTACAGGGAAGAAGGCAATGAGCAGTTCTTC.

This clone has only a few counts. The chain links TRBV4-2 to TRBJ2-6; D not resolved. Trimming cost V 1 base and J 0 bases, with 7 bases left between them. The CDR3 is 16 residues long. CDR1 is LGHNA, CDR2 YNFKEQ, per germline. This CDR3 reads CASSQVSSSGANVLTF. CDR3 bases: TGTGCCAGCAGCCAAGTTTCATCCTCTGGGGCCAACGTCCTGACTTTC.

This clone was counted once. The CDR3 DNA is TGTGCCAGCAGCGCCGGGACTAGCGGGAGGCCAGATACGCAGTATTTT. Encoded protein: CASSAGTSGRPDTQYF. V is TRBV11-2 and J is TRBJ2-3; 15 bases line up with TRBD2. The CDR3 loop spans 16 amino acids. Germline CDR1 and CDR2: SGHAT and FQNNGV. Trimming removed 5 bases from V and 4 bases from J; junction bases left unmatched: 4.

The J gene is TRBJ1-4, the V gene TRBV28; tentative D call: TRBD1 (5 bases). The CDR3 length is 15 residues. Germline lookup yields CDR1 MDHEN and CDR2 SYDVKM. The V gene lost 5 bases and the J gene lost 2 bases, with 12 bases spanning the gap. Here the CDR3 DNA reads TGTGCCAGCAGTGCCCCAGGGAGGACTAATGAAAAACTGTTTTTT. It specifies CASSAPGRTNEKLFF.

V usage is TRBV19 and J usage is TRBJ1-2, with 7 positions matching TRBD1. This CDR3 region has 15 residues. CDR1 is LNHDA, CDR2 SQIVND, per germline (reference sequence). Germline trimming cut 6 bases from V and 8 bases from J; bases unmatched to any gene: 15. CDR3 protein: CASSPFFKGAKGYTF. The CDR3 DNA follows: TGTGCCAGTAGCCCCTTTTTTAAGGGGGCGAAAGGCTACACCTTC.

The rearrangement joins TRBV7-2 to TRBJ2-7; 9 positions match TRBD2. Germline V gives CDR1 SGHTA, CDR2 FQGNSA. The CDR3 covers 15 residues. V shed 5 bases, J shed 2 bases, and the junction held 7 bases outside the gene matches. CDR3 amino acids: CASSIRTSATYEQYF. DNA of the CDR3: TGTGCCAGCAGCATTAGGACTAGCGCGACCTACGAGCAGTACTTC.

The CDR3 region has the DNA TGTGCCAGCAGTTTAAGTTTTGGACAGGGGGCAAATGAGCAGTTCTTC. This sequence encodes CASSLSFGQGANEQFF. The chain combines TRBV28 with TRBJ2-1; TRBD1 agrees at 11 bases. The CDR3 consists of 16 residues. CDR1 and CDR2 (germline): MDHEN, SYDVKM. Unmatched junction bases numbered 7, after V lost 2 bases and J lost 7 bases.

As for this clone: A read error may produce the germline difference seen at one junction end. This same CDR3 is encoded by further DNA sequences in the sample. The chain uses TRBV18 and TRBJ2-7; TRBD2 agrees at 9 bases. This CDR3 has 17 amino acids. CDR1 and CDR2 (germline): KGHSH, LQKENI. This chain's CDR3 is CASSPRSGLAGHYEQYF. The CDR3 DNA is TGTGCCAGTTCACCACGCTCGGGGCTAGCGGGGCACTACGAGCAGTACTTC.

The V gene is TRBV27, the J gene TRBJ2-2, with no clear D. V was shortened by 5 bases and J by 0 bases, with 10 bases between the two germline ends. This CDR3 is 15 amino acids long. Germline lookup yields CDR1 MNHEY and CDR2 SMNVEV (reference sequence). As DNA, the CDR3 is TGTGCCAGCAGTCCCCGAATAGCGAACACCGGGGAGCTGTTTTTT. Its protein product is CASSPRIANTGELFF.

The CDR3: CASSMVPGPGGELFF. CDR3 DNA sequence: TGCGCCAGCAGCATGGTCCCGGGGCCGGGCGGGGAGCTGTTTTTT. This chain links TRBV5-1 with TRBJ2-2; D assignment may be TRBD1 or TRBD2 (5 bases each). The CDR3 is 15 residues long. V was pared by 4 bases and J by 7 bases, with 17 bases between. From germline, CDR1 is SGHRS and CDR2 YFSETQ.

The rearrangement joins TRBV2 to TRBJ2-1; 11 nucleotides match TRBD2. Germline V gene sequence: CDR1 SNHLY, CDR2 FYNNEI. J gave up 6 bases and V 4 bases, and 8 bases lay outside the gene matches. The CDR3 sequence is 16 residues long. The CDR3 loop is CASSVLPGLAANEQFF. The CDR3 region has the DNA TGTGCCAGCAGTGTATTGCCGGGACTAGCGGCCAATGAGCAGTTCTTC.

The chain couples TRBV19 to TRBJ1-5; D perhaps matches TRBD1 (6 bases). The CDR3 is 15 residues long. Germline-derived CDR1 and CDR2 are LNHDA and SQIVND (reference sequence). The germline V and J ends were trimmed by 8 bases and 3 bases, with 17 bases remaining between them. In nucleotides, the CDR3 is TGTGCCAGTGGCCATTTTGGGGGCGCCAATCAGCCCCAGCATTTT. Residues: CASGHFGGANQPQHF.

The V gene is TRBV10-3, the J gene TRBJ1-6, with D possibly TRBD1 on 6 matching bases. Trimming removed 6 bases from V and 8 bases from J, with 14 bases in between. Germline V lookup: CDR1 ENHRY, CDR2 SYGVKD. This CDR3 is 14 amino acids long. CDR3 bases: TGTGCCATCAGGAATTCGGCAGGGGATTCACCCCTCCACTTT. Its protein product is CAIRNSAGDSPLHF.

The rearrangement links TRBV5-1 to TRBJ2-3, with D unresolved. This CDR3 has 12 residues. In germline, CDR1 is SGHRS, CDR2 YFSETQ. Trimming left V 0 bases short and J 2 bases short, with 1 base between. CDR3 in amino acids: CASSLATDTQYF. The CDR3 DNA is TGCGCCAGCAGCTTGGCCACAGATACGCAGTATTTT.

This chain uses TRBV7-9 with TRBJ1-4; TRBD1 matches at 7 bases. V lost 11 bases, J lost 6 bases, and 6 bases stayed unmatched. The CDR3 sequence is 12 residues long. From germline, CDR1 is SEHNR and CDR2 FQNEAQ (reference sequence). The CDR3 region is CAWGGTDEKLFF. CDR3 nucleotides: TGTGCCTGGGGTGGGACAGATGAAAAACTGTTTTTT.